This T cell receptor beta chain was identified in a study of blood T cell repertoires in COVID-19. Study in general: Some COVID-19 samples were acute and others convalescent; all came from the United States, Italy and Spain. From T cells, B-cell-depleted T cells, or PBMCs came the material, which was cDNA or gDNA.

This clone is a singleton in its sample. Trimming took 3 bases from V and 2 from J, leaving 13 bases between them. The V gene's germline CDR1 is SGHTA and CDR2 FQGNSA. CDR3 size: 15 residues. Original data processing: Cell counts per sample came from amplifying reference gene primers. TCRdb's copy holds only in-frame clones and misses some; the assay was immunoSEQ multiplex PCR. Clone size and the V and J calls come from that table; the DNA yielded D and trimming. The sample holds 84,000 or so clones, 82% seen once. This TCR came from a woman of 80 years or more with acute or convalescent COVID-19. The genes are TRBV7-2 and TRBJ2-5; maybe TRBD2 (5 bases). Material for sequencing was peripheral blood. The CDR3 protein is CASSLGRGAQETQYF. CDR3 nucleotides: TGTGCCAGCAGCTTGGGCCGGGGAGCACAAGAGACCCAGTACTTC.